This T cell receptor (beta chain) was recorded in a study of blood T cell repertoires in COVID-19. This CDR3 region has 15 residues. The V gene's germline CDR1 is MNHEY and CDR2 SMNVEV (reference sequence). Losses at the gene ends were 4 bases for V and 1 base for J; bases not matched to a gene: 5. In the authors' methods: Amplification with reference gene primers provided the estimates of nucleated cell counts. Assay used: immunoSEQ multiplex PCR; TCRdb lists only in-frame clones, some missing. V and J calls and clone size are as listed in that table; D and trimming were resolved from the DNA. Found here are approximately 66,000 clones, over 80% of them singletons; the top ten hold under 9.5%.

The clonotype originates from a human donor with active COVID-19. The donor label of this sample is uncertain. Material for sequencing was peripheral blood. V usage is TRBV27 and J usage is TRBJ1-1, with 8 nucleotides matching TRBD1. CDR3 in amino acids: CASSWTGQANTEAFF. In DNA, the CDR3 is TGTGCCAGCAGTTGGACGGGACAGGCGAACACTGAAGCTTTCTTT.